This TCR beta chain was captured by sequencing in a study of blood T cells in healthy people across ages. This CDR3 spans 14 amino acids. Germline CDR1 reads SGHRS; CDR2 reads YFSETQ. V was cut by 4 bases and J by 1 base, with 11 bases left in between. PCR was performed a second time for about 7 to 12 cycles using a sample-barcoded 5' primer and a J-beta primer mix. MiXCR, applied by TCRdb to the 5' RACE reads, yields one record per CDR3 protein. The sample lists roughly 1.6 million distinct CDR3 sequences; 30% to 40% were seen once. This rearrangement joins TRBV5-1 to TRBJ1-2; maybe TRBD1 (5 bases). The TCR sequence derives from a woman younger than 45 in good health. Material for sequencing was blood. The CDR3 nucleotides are TGCGCCAGCAGCAGGGACGGATTTAACTATGGCTACACCTTC. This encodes CASSRDGFNYGYTF.